Listed below are T cell receptor beta chains from one sample, sequenced in a study of CD8 T cells in Susac syndrome. TCRdb passed the immunoSEQ multiplex PCR reads through MiXCR, listing each CDR3 protein once. The sample records 70,000 to 100,000 distinct CDR3 sequences, over 80% being singletons. The sample comprised CD8+ T cells from PBMCs. All receptors derive from a human donor in good health. Each CDR3 is given with its conserved first and last residue. The order of the fields is J gene, V gene, clone size, D gene, CDR3 DNA, CDR3 protein. A D gene is named only where the DNA matches it firmly. Not all rows give a size; the values are once, few, many and, for expanded clones, a class.

TRBJ2-1 | TRBV9 | . | TRBD2 | TGTGCCAGCAGCGTAAGGGGCGGGGGGGCTAGGAATGAGCAGTTCTTC | CASSVRGGGARNEQFF
TRBJ1-1 | TRBV5-1 | . | . | TGCGCCAGCAGCTTGGCCAAGGCTCTAAACACTGAAGCTTTCTTT | CASSLAKALNTEAFF
TRBJ1-2 | TRBV6-1 | once | . | TGTGCCAGCAGTCGGGTGATAGGGGCCACGGCGGGGGGCTACACCTTC | CASSRVIGATAGGYTF
TRBJ2-5 | TRBV10-3 | . | . | TGTGCCATCAGTAAAGAGACAGGACTCCAAGAGACCCAGTACTTC | CAISKETGLQETQYF
TRBJ1-1 | TRBV20-1 | . | . | TGCAGTGCCAGCAACCAAAAGAACACTGAAGCTTTCTTT | CSASNQKNTEAFF
TRBJ1-2 | TRBV6-5 | . | . | TGTGCCAGCAGTTCCTCGGCGGTGGGGAGGGACGGCTACACCTTC | CASSSSAVGRDGYTF
TRBJ1-1 | TRBV5-6 | . | . | TGTGCCAGCAGCTTTAGGGAGAAAGGACTAAGGGCTTTCTTT | CASSFREKGLRAFF
TRBJ2-5 | TRBV7-9 | . | . | TGTGCCAGCCGCCTCGGGGGGCAGGAGACCCAGTACTTC | CASRLGGQETQYF
TRBJ1-1 | TRBV2 | . | . | TGTGCCAGCAGTGAGGCGGCCACTGAAGCTTTCTTT | CASSEAATEAFF
TRBJ1-5 | TRBV28 | . | . | TGTGCCAGCAGGCCTGAGGGCTACAATCAGCCCCAGCATTTT | CASRPEGYNQPQHF
TRBJ2-5 | TRBV4-1 | . | . | TGCGCCAGCAGCCAAGATGTAGGGGACGAAGGGACCCAGTACTTC | CASSQDVGDEGTQYF
TRBJ1-2 | TRBV20-1 | . | . | TGCAGTGCTAGCGACCCGCGGCTCACTAACTATGGCTACACCTTC | CSASDPRLTNYGYTF
TRBJ1-2 | TRBV7-3 | once | TRBD1 | TGTGCCAGCAGCTTAGTACCCGGACAGGACTATGGCTACACCTTC | CASSLVPGQDYGYTF
TRBJ2-1 | TRBV5-1 | . | . | TGCGCCAGCAGCGGAGGGTTGCATGAGCAGTTCTTC | CASSGGLHEQFF
TRBJ2-6 | TRBV27 | once | TRBD2 | TGTGCCAGCAGTGAAACTAGCGGGGCCATGGGGGCCAACGTCCTGACTTTC | CASSETSGAMGANVLTF
TRBJ2-7 | TRBV11-2 | . | . | TGTGCCAGCAGCCGTCGGGACGGAGCCTACGAGCAGTACTTC | CASSRRDGAYEQYF
TRBJ2-7 | TRBV3-1 | . | . | TGTGCCAGCAGCCAAGGTGTTGGGTACGAGCAGTACTTC | CASSQGVGYEQYF
TRBJ2-7 | TRBV6-6 | few | TRBD1 | TGTGCCAGCAGTTTGGACAGGGGCTACGAGCAGTACTTC | CASSLDRGYEQYF
TRBJ1-2 | TRBV13 | . | . | TGTGCCAGCAGCTCAGGGAGGAACTATGGCTACACCTTC | CASSSGRNYGYTF
TRBJ1-1 | TRBV19 | once | . | TGTGCCAGTAGTGAGGGGCAGACGAACACTGAAGCTTTCTTT | CASSEGQTNTEAFF
TRBJ1-5 | TRBV27 | . | TRBD1 | TGTGCCAGCTCGACAGGGGTGAGCAATCAGCCCCAGCATTTT | CASSTGVSNQPQHF
TRBJ1-1 | TRBV9 | . | TRBD1 | TGTGCCAGCAGCCCCCGACAGGGAGTGAACACTGAAGCTTTCTTT | CASSPRQGVNTEAFF
TRBJ1-6 | TRBV11-2 | . | . | TGTGCCAGCAGCTTATCGGGCCTGAATTCACCCCTCCACTTT | CASSLSGLNSPLHF
TRBJ2-5 | TRBV7-6 | . | . | TGTGCCAGCAGCTTACGGGGACTCCTCCCGGAGACCCAGTACTTC | CASSLRGLLPETQYF